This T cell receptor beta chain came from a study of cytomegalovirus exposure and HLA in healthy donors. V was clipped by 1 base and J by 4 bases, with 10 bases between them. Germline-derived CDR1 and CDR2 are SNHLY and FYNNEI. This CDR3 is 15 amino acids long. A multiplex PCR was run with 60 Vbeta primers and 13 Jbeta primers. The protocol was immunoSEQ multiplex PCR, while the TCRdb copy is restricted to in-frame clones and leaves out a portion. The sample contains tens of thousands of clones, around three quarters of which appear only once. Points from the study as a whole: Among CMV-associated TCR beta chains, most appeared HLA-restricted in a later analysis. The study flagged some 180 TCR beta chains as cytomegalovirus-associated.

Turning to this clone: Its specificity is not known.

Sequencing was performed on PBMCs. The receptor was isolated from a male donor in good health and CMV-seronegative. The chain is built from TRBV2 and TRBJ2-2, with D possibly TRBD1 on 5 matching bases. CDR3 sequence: CASSEGRVPTGELFF. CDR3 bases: TGTGCCAGCAGTGAAGGCAGGGTTCCCACCGGGGAGCTGTTTTTT.